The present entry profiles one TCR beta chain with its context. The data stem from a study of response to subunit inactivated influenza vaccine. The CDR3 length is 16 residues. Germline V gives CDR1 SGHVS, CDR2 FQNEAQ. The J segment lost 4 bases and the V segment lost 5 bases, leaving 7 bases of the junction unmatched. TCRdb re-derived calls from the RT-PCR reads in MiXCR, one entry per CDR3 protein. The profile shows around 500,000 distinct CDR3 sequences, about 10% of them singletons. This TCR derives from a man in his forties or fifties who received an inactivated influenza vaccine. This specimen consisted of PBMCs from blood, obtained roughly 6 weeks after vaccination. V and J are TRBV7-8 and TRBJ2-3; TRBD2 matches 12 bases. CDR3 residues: CASSRTSGGLADTQYF. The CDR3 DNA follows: TGTGCCAGCAGCAGAACTAGCGGGGGGTTGGCAGATACGCAGTATTTT.